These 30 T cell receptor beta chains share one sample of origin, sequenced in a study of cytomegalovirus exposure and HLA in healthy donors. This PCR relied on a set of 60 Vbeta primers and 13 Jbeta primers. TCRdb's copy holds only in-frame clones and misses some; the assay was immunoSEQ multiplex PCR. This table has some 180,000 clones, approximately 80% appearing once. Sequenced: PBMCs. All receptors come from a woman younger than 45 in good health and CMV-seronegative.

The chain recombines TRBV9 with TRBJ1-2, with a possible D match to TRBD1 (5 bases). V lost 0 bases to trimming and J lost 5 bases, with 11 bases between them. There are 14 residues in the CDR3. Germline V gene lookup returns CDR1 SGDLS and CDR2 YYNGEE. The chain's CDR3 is CASSVAARGYGYTF. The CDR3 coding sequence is TGTGCCAGCAGCGTAGCGGCCCGGGGGTATGGCTACACCTTC.

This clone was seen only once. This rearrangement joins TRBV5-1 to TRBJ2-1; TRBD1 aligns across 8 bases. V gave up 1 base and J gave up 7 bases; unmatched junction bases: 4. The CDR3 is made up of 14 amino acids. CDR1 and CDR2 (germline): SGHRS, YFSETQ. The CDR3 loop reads CASSLQDRVNEQFF. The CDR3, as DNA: TGCGCCAGCAGCTTGCAGGACAGGGTGAATGAGCAGTTCTTC.

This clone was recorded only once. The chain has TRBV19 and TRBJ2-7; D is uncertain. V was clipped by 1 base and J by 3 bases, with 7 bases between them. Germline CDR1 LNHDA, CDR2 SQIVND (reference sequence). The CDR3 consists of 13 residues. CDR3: CASSIVPGYEQYF. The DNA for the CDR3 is TGTGCCAGTAGTATAGTGCCGGGCTACGAGCAGTACTTC.

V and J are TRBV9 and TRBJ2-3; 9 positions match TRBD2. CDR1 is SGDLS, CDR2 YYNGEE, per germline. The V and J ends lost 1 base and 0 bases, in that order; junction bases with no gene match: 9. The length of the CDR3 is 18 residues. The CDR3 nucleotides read TGTGCCAGCAGCGTAAGCAGCGGGGGGACTTCTAGCACAGATACGCAGTATTTT. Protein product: CASSVSSGGTSSTDTQYF.

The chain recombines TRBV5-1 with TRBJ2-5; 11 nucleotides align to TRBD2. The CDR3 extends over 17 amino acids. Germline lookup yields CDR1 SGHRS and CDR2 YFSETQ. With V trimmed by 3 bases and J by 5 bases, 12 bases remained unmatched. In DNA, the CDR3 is TGCGCCAGCAGCTCCTCAATCTACACTAGCGGGGGTGAGACCCAGTACTTC. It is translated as CASSSSIYTSGGETQYF.

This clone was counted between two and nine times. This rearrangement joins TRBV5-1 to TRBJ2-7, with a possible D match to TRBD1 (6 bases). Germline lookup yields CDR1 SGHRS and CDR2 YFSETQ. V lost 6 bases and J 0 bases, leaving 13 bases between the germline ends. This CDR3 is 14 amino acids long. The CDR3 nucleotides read TGCGCCAGCAAGTGGGACAAGAGCTCCTACGAGCAGTACTTC. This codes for CASKWDKSSYEQYF.

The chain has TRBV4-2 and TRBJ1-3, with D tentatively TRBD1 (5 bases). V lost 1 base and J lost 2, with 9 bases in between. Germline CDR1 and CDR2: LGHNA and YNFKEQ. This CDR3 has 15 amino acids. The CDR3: CASSQGAGAGNTIYF. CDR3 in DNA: TGTGCCAGCAGCCAAGGAGCGGGGGCTGGAAACACCATATATTTT.

The CDR3 loop is CASSERGQGLSEQYF. The CDR3 DNA follows: TGTGCCAGCAGTGAACGAGGACAGGGGCTCTCCGAGCAGTACTTC. The J gene is TRBJ2-7, the V gene TRBV6-1; TRBD1 aligns across 9 bases. Germline trimming cut 2 bases from V and 6 bases from J; bases unmatched to any gene: 8. Germline assignment: CDR1 MNHNS and CDR2 SASEGT. The CDR3 runs to 15 residues.

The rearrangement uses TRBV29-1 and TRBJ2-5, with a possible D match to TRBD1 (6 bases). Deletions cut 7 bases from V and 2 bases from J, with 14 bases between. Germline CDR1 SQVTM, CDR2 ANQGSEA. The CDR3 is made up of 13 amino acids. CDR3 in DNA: TGCAGCGCCCTGAGGGGGTTACAAGAGACCCAGTACTTC. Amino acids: CSALRGLQETQYF. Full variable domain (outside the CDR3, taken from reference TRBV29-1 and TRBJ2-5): SAVISQKPSRDICQRGTSLTIQCQVDSQVTMMFWYRQQPGQSLTLIATANQGSEATYESGFVIDKFPISRPNLTFSTLTVSNMSPEDSSIYLCSALRGLQETQYFGPGTRLLVL.

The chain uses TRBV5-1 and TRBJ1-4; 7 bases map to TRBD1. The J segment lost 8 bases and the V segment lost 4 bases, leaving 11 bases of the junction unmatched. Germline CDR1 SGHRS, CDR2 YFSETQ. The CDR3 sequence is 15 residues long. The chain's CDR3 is CASSTEATGREKLFF. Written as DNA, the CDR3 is TGCGCCAGCAGCACCGAGGCGACAGGGAGGGAAAAACTGTTTTTT.

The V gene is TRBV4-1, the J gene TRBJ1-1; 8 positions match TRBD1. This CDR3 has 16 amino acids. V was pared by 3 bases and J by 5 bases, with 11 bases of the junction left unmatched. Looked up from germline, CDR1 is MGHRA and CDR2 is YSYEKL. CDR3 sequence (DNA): TGCGCCAGCAGCCACCTAGGACAGGGAGGTGGGACTGAAGCTTTCTTT. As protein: CASSHLGQGGGTEAFF.

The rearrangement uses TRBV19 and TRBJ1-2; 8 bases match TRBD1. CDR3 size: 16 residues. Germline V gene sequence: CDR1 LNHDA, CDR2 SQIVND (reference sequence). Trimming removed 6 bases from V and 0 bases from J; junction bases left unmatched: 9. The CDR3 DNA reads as TGTGCCAGTAGAAGGGACAGGCAAATAACTAACTATGGCTACACCTTC. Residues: CASRRDRQITNYGYTF.

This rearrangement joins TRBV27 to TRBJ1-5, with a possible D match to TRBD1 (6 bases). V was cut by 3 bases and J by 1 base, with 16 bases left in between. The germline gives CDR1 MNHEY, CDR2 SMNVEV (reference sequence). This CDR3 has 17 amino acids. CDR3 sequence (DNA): TGTGCCAGCAGTTTCCACGACAGGAGCCGAAGCAATCAGCCCCAGCATTTT. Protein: CASSFHDRSRSNQPQHF.

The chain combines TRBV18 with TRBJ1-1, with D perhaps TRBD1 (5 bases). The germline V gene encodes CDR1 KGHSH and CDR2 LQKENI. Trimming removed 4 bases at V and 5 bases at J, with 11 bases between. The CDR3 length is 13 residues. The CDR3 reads CASSLARETEAFF. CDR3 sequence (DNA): TGTGCCAGCTCACTTGCCAGGGAAACTGAAGCTTTCTTT.

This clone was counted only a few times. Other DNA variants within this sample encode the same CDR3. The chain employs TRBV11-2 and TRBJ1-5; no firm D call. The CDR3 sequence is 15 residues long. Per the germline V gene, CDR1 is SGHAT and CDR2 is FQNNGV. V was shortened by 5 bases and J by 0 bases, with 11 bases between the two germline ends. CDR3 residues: CASSPAAGSNQPQHF. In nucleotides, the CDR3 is TGTGCCAGCAGCCCCGCTGCGGGTAGCAATCAGCCCCAGCATTTT.

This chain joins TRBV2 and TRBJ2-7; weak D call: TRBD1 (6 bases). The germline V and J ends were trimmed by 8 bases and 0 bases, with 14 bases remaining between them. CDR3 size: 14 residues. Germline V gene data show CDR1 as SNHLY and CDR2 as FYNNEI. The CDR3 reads CASLRQENSYEQYF. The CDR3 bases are TGTGCCAGCCTAAGACAGGAAAACTCCTACGAGCAGTACTTC.

The CDR3 loop is CASSSDREAQPQHF. DNA for the CDR3: TGTGCCAGCAGCTCCGACAGGGAGGCTCAGCCCCAGCATTTT. This chain joins TRBV7-8 and TRBJ1-5, with 7 bases that match TRBD1. Germline values: CDR1 SGHVS, CDR2 FQNEAQ. The CDR3 runs to 14 residues. V trimming: 4 bases; J trimming: 6 bases; junction bases outside the gene matches: 6. The full variable domain, in which reference TRBV7-8 and TRBJ1-5 provide the parts outside the CDR3, is GAGVSQSPRYKVAKRGQDVALRCDPISGHVSLFWYQQALGQGPEFLTYFQNEAQLDKSGLPSDRFFAERPEGSVSTLKIQRTQQEDSAVYLCASSSDREAQPQHFGDGTRLSIL.

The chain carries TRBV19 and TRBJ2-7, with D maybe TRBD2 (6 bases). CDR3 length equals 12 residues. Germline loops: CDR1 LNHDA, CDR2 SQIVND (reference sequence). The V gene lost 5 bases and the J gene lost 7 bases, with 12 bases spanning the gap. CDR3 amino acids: CASSLHAGEQYF. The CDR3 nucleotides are TGTGCCAGTAGTCTCCACGCGGGAGAGCAGTACTTC.

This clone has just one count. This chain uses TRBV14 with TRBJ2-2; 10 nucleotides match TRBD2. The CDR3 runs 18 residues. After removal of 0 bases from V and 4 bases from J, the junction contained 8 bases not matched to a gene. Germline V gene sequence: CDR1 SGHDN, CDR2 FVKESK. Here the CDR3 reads CASSQDLPGLAITGELFF. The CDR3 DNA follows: TGTGCCAGCAGCCAAGATCTTCCGGGACTAGCGATCACCGGGGAGCTGTTTTTT.

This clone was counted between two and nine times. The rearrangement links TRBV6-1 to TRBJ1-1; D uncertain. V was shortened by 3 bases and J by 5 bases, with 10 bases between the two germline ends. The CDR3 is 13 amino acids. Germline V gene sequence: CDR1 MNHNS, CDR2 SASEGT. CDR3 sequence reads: CASSDRSRTEAFF. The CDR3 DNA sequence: TGTGCCAGCAGTGACCGGAGCCGAACTGAAGCTTTCTTT.

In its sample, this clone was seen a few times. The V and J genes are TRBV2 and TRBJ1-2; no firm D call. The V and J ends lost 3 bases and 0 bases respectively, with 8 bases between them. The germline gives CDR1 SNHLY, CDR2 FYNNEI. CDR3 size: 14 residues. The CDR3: CASSERVANYGYTF. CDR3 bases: TGTGCCAGCAGTGAGAGGGTAGCTAACTATGGCTACACCTTC.

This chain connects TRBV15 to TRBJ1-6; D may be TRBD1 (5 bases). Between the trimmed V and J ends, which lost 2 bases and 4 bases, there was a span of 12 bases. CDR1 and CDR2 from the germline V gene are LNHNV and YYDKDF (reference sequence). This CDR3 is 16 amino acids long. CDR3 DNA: TGTGCCACCAGCAGACGCTCAGGGTCATATAATTCACCCCTCCACTTT. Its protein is CATSRRSGSYNSPLHF.

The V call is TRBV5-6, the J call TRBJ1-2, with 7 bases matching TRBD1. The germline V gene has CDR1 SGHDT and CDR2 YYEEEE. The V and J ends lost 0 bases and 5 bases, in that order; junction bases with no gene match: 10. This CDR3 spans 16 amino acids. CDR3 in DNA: TGTGCCAGCAGCTTGGTAGGACAGGCGGGCTTTTATGGCTACACCTTC. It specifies CASSLVGQAGFYGYTF.

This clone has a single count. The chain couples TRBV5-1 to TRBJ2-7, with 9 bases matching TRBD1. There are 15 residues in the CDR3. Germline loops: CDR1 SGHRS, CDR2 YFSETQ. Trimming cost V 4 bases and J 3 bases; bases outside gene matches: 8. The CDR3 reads CASSAGTGYSYEQYF. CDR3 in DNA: TGCGCCAGCAGCGCCGGGACAGGGTATAGCTACGAGCAGTACTTC.

Here the CDR3 reads CASSTRVTQPQHF. In nucleotides, the CDR3 is TGTGCCAGTAGTACCAGGGTAACTCAGCCCCAGCATTTT. The V and J genes are TRBV19 and TRBJ1-5; D might be TRBD1 (5 bases). CDR1 LNHDA and CDR2 SQIVND come from the germline V gene (reference sequence). V gave up 4 bases and J gave up 6 bases, with 10 bases separating them. There are 13 residues in the CDR3.

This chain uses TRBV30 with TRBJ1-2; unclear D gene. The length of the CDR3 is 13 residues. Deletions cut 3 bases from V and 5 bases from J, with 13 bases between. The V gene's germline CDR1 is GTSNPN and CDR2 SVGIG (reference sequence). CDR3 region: CAWSGGSGYGYTF. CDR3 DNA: TGTGCCTGGAGCGGAGGAAGCGGGTATGGCTACACCTTC.

CDR3 residues: CASSESTLRTSGAFF. The CDR3 coding sequence is TGCGCCAGCAGTGAGTCGACTCTCCGGACATCGGGAGCTTTCTTT. This rearrangement joins TRBV10-2 to TRBJ1-1, with TRBD1 as a possible D gene (5 bases). There are 15 residues in the CDR3. With 0 bases removed from V and 10 bases from J, the gap between germline ends came to 18 bases. Germline loops: CDR1 WSHSY, CDR2 SAAADI.

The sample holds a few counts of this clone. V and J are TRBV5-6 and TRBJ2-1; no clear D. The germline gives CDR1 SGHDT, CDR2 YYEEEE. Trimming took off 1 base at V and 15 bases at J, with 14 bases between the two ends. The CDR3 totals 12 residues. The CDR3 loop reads CASSLSWAPVFF. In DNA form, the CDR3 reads TGTGCCAGCAGCTTGTCATGGGCCCCAGTGTTCTTC.

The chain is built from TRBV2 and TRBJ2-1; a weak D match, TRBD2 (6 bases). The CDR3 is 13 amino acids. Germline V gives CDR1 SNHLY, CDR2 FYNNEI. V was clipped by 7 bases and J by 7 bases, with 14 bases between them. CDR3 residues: CASTAAGKNEQFF. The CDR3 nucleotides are TGTGCCAGCACAGCGGCGGGGAAGAATGAGCAGTTCTTC.

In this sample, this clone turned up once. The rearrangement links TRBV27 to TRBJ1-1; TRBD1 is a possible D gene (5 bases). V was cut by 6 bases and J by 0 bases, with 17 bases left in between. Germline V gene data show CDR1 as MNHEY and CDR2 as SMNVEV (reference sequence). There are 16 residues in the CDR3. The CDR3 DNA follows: TGTGCCAGCAGCCAATACTATCGGGACTTGAACACTGAAGCTTTCTTT. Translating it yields CASSQYYRDLNTEAFF.